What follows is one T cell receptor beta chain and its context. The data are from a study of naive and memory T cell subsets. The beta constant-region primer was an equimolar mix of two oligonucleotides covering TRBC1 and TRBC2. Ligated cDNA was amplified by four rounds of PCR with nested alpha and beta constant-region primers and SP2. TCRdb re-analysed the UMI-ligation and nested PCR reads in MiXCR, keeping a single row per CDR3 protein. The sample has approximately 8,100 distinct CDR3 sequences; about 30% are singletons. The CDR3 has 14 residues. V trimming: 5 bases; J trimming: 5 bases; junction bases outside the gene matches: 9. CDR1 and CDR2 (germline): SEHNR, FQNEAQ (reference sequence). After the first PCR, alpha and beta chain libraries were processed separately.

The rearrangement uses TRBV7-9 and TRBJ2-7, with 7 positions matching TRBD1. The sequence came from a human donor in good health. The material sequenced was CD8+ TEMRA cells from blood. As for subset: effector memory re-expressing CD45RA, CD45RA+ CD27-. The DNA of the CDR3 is TGTGCCAGCAGCAGGGACAGCGTGAATCACGAGCAGTACTTC. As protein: CASSRDSVNHEQYF.